This is a list of T cell receptor beta chains from one sample in a study of CD8 T cells in ankylosing spondylitis. TCRdb re-analysed the 5' RACE reads in MiXCR, keeping a single row per CDR3 protein. This table holds a few hundred thousand distinct CDR3 sequences, under 8.5% found once. The sequencing input was blood, either unsorted or a sorted T cell fraction (not recorded which). These receptors originate from a male donor with ankylosing spondylitis. Both conserved end residues are part of each CDR3. The D gene is left open where the match is weak. Clone sizes are given selectively: once, few, many, or a class where the clone is expanded.

CDR3 protein,CDR3 DNA,D gene,J gene,V gene,clone size,CDR3 length
CASSPGQNNEKLFF,TGTGCCAGCTCGCCGGGACAGAATAATGAAAAACTGTTTTTT,TRBD1,TRBJ1-4,TRBV18,many,14
CASSLFRLGGNEKLFF,TGTGCCAGCAGTTTATTTCGGCTAGGGGGCAATGAAAAACTGTTTTTT,TRBD1,TRBJ1-4,TRBV27,few,16
CASSPRRFEQFF,TGTGCCAGCAGCCCCCGTCGTTTTGAGCAGTTCTTC,NA,TRBJ2-1,TRBV7-2,few,12
CASSPPPGLPWEQYF,TGTGCCAGCAGTCCGCCTCCGGGACTTCCGTGGGAGCAGTACTTC,NA,TRBJ2-7,TRBV28,many,15
CATSRDLGLETQYF,TGTGCCACCAGCAGAGATCTAGGGTTGGAGACCCAGTACTTC,NA,TRBJ2-5,TRBV15,NA,14
CASSLDRVRENIQYF,TGCGCCAGCAGCTTGGACAGGGTTAGAGAAAACATTCAGTACTTC,NA,TRBJ2-4,TRBV5-1,few,15
CASSYSKLGTVMNTEAFF,TGTGCCAGCAGTTACTCGAAACTGGGAACTGTTATGAACACTGAAGCTTTCTTT,NA,TRBJ1-1,TRBV6-2/TRBV6-3,few,18
CSARTGGRQPQHF,TGCAGTGCTAGAACGGGGGGCCGTCAGCCCCAGCATTTT,NA,TRBJ1-5,TRBV20-1,many,13
CASSPGGEQYF,TGTGCCAGCAGTCCAGGGGGGGAGCAGTACTTC,NA,TRBJ2-7,TRBV12-3/TRBV12-4,many,11
CATSRGRENQPQHF,TGTGCCACCAGCAGAGGACGGGAGAATCAGCCCCAGCATTTT,NA,TRBJ1-5,TRBV15,many,14
CASSLDLLNTEAFF,TGTGCCAGCAGCTTAGATCTGTTGAACACTGAAGCTTTCTTT,NA,TRBJ1-1,TRBV11-2,many,14
CSVAGVAGHTGELFF,TGCAGCGTTGCTGGCGTAGCGGGGCACACCGGGGAGCTGTTTTTT,TRBD2,TRBJ2-2,TRBV29-1,many,15
CASSLRLAEETQYF,TGCGCCAGCAGCTTGAGACTAGCGGAAGAGACCCAGTACTTC,TRBD2,TRBJ2-5,TRBV5-1,many,14
CASSYQEFSTEAFF,TGTGCCAGCAGTTACCAGGAGTTCAGTACTGAAGCTTTCTTT,NA,TRBJ1-1,TRBV6-5,few,14
CATSRGAGSGNTIYF,TGTGCCACCAGCAGAGGGGCAGGCTCTGGAAACACCATATATTTT,NA,TRBJ1-3,TRBV15,few,15
CASRQGTFTGELFF,TGTGCCAGCAGGCAGGGGACTTTCACCGGGGAGCTGTTTTTT,NA,TRBJ2-2,TRBV6-1,NA,14
CASSLYPYNEQFF,TGTGCCAGCAGTTTATACCCGTACAATGAGCAGTTCTTC,NA,TRBJ2-1,TRBV27,few,13
CASSLGYLTGELFF,TGTGCCAGCAGCTTGGGCTACCTCACCGGGGAGCTGTTTTTT,NA,TRBJ2-2,TRBV7-6,few,14
CASSLRVPNTEAFF,TGTGCCAGCAGTTTGAGGGTACCTAACACTGAAGCTTTCTTT,NA,TRBJ1-1,TRBV12-3/TRBV12-4,many,14
CASSPLLAVSHNEQFF,TGCGCCAGCAGCCCCTTACTAGCGGTGTCCCACAATGAGCAGTTCTTC,TRBD2,TRBJ2-1,TRBV5-1,NA,16
CATRERDSYNEQFF,TGTGCCACCAGAGAGCGGGACTCCTACAATGAGCAGTTCTTC,TRBD2,TRBJ2-1,TRBV10-3,NA,14
CATSPRRAEGSYEQYF,TGTGCCACCAGTCCGCGGAGGGCTGAAGGCTCGTACGAGCAGTACTTC,NA,TRBJ2-7,TRBV15,NA,16
CASSDGDRATYEQYF,TGTGCCAGCAGTGATGGGGACAGGGCGACCTACGAGCAGTACTTC,TRBD1,TRBJ2-7,TRBV6-1,few,15
CASSLGSITDTQYF,TGTGCCAGCAGCCTCGGCTCCATCACAGATACGCAGTATTTT,NA,TRBJ2-3,TRBV14,NA,14
CASSQDSWSLTSGYNEQFF,TGCGCCAGCAGCCAAGATTCTTGGTCCCTGACTAGCGGATACAATGAGCAGTTCTTC,TRBD2,TRBJ2-1,TRBV4-3,NA,19
CASSVVGPGRGNEQFF,TGTGCCAGCAGCGTAGTCGGGCCCGGGAGAGGGAATGAGCAGTTCTTC,NA,TRBJ2-1,TRBV9,few,16
CASRPGLAGTQYF,TGTGCTAGCAGACCGGGACTAGCGGGGACCCAGTACTTC,TRBD2,TRBJ2-5,TRBV7-7,few,13
CASSLQRTGSGELFF,TGCGCCAGCAGCTTGCAAAGGACAGGGTCCGGGGAGCTGTTTTTT,TRBD1,TRBJ2-2,TRBV5-1,few,15
CASSQVWVPGQSYEQYF,TGCGCCAGCAGCCAAGTTTGGGTTCCGGGACAGTCCTACGAGCAGTACTTC,TRBD1,TRBJ2-7,TRBV4-1,few,17
CSGVASGSPWEQYF,TGCAGTGGGGTGGCTAGCGGGAGCCCTTGGGAGCAGTACTTC,TRBD2,TRBJ2-7,TRBV20-1,NA,14
CASSRLGRETGELFFF,NA,NA,TRBJ2-2,TRBV5-5,NA,16
CSASRPGQVLPQGQPQHF,TGCAGTGCTAGCCGCCCAGGGCAGGTTCTCCCCCAAGGACAGCCCCAGCATTTT,NA,TRBJ1-5,TRBV20-1,NA,18
CSVEWGSRGDTQYF,TGCAGCGTTGAGTGGGGGAGTAGGGGAGATACGCAGTATTTT,NA,TRBJ2-3,TRBV29-1,few,14
CASSFAPGQGIHEQYF,TGTGCCAGCAGTTTCGCACCGGGACAGGGTATACACGAGCAGTACTTC,TRBD1,TRBJ2-7,TRBV27,few,16
CSVDLGQVSQETQYF,TGCAGCGTTGATTTGGGACAGGTTTCTCAAGAGACCCAGTACTTC,TRBD1,TRBJ2-5,TRBV29-1,few,15
CASSQGTTNTGELFF,TGCGCCAGCAGCCAGGGGACTACGAACACCGGGGAGCTGTTTTTT,TRBD2,TRBJ2-2,TRBV4-3,many,15
CAIRDRGRLVTEAFF,TGTGCCATCAGGGACAGGGGGCGCTTGGTCACTGAAGCTTTCTTT,TRBD1,TRBJ1-1,TRBV10-3,many,15
CASSTLGDRVREQYF,TGTGCCAGCAGCACTCTTGGGGACAGGGTTCGCGAGCAGTACTTC,TRBD1,TRBJ2-7,TRBV5-6,NA,15
CASSPFRLAGASYNEQFF,TGTGCCAGCAGCCCCTTCAGACTAGCGGGAGCGTCCTACAATGAGCAGTTCTTC,TRBD2,TRBJ2-1,TRBV14,NA,18
CASNGLGPYEQYF,TGTGCCAGCAACGGGCTTGGTCCTTACGAGCAGTACTTC,NA,TRBJ2-7,TRBV2,few,13
CASSLFWDEQYF,TGCGCCAGCAGCTTGTTCTGGGACGAGCAGTACTTC,NA,TRBJ2-7,TRBV5-1,NA,12
CASSAGKPAGELFF,TGTGCCAGCAGCGCGGGGAAGCCAGCCGGGGAGCTGTTTTTT,NA,TRBJ2-2,TRBV7-8,few,14
CASSRQVGGTGNTIYF,TGTGCCAGCAGCCGGCAGGTGGGGGGCACTGGAAACACCATATATTTT,NA,TRBJ1-3,TRBV7-2,many,16
CASSLRTGLSPNEQFF,TGTGCCAGCAGCCTACGGACAGGGTTAAGCCCGAATGAGCAGTTCTTC,TRBD1,TRBJ2-1,TRBV11-2,few,16
CASSAGGRGSYNEQFF,TGTGCCAGCAGTGCGGGCGGGAGAGGATCCTACAATGAGCAGTTCTTC,TRBD2,TRBJ2-1,TRBV25-1,many,16
CSTIVEGLEQYF,TGCAGCACGATAGTTGAGGGGCTCGAGCAGTACTTC,NA,TRBJ2-7,TRBV29-1,many,12
CSACGDSAYEQYF,TGCAGCGCATGTGGGGACAGCGCCTACGAGCAGTACTTC,TRBD1,TRBJ2-7,TRBV29-1,few,13
CASSDLVSNQPQHF,TGTGCCAGCAGTGATTTAGTTAGCAATCAGCCCCAGCATTTT,NA,TRBJ1-5,TRBV2,NA,14
CASSTSTGANTEAFF,TGCGCCAGCAGCACCTCGACAGGGGCTAACACTGAAGCTTTCTTT,TRBD1,TRBJ1-1,TRBV5-1,many,15
CASSLYEAGVGDTQYF,TGTGCCAGCAGCTTATACGAAGCGGGAGTGGGAGATACGCAGTATTTT,TRBD2,TRBJ2-3,TRBV7-9,NA,16
CASSLARQPQHF,TGTGCCAGCAGTTTAGCCCGTCAGCCCCAGCATTTT,NA,TRBJ1-5,TRBV12-3/TRBV12-4,NA,12
CASSQVGGRGTDTQYF,TGTGCCAGCAGCCAAGTAGGAGGGAGGGGCACAGATACGCAGTATTTT,TRBD2,TRBJ2-3,TRBV3-1,NA,16
CSVEPPPLTSGRGDEQFF,TGCAGCGTTGAACCCCCTCCCCTAACTAGCGGGAGGGGGGATGAGCAGTTCTTC,TRBD2,TRBJ2-1,TRBV29-1,NA,18